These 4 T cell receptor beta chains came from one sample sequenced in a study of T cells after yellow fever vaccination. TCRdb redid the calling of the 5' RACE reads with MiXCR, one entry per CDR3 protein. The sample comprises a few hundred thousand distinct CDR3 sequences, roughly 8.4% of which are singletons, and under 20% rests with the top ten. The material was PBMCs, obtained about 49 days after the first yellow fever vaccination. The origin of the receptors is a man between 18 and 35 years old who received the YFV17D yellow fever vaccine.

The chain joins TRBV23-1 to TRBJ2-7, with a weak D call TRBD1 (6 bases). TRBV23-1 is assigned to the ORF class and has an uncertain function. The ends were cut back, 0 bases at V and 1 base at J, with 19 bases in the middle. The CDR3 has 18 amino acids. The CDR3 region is CASSQSWDTASGSYEQYV. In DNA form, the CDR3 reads TGCGCCAGCAGTCAATCTTGGGACACCGCGTCGGGGTCCTACGAGCAGTACGTC.

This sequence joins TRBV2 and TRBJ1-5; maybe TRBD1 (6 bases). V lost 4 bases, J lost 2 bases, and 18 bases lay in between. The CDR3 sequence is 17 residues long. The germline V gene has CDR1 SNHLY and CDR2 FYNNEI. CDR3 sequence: CASSGRFGGDRNQPQHF. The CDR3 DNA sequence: TGTGCCAGCAGTGGGCGGTTTGGGGGCGACCGCAATCAGCCCCAGCATTTT.

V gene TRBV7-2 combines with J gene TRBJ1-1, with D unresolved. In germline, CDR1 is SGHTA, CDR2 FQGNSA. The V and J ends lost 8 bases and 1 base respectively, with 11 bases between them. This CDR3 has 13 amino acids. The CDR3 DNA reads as TGTGCCAGCGGAATAGACACGAACACTGAAGCTTTCTTT. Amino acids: CASGIDTNTEAFF.

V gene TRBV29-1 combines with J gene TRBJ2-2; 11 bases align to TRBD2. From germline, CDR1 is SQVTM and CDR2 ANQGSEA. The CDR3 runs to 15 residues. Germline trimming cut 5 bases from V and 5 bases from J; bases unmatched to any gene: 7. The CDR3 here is CSVRSGGATTGELFF. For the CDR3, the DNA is TGCAGCGTTCGTAGCGGGGGGGCGACTACCGGGGAGCTGTTTTTT.